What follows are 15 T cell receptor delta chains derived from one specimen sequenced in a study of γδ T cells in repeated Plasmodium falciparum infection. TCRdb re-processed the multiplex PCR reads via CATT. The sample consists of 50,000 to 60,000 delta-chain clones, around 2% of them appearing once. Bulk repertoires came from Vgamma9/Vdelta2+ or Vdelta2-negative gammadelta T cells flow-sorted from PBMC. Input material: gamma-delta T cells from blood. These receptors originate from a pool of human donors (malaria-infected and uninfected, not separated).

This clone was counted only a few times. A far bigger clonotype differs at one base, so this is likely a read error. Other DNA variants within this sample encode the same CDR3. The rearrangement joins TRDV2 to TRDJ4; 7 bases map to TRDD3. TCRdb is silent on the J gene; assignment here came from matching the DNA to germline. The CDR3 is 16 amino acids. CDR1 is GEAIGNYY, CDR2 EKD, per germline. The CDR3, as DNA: TGCGCCTGTGACACCCTTTGCTGGGGGCCCTCCAGACCCCTGATCTTT. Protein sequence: CACDTLCWGPSRPLIF.

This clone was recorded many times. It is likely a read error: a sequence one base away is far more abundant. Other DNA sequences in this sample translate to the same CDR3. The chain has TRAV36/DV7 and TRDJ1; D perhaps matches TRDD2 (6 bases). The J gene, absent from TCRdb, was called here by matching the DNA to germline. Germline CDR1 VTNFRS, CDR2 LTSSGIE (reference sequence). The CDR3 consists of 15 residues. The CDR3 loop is CAGAPPSQYTDKLIF. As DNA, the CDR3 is TGTGCCGGAGCTCCCCCTTCCCAGTACACCGATAAACTCATCTTT.

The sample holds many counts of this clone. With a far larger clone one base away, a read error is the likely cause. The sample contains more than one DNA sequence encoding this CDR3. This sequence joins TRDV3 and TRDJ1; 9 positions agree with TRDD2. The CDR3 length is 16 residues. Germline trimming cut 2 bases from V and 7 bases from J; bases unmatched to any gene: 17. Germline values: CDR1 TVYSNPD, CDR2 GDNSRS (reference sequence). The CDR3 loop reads CAFYRLPTVCEGKLIF. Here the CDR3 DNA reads TGTGCCTTTTATCGCCTTCCTACGGTCTGTGAAGGTAAACTCATCTTT.

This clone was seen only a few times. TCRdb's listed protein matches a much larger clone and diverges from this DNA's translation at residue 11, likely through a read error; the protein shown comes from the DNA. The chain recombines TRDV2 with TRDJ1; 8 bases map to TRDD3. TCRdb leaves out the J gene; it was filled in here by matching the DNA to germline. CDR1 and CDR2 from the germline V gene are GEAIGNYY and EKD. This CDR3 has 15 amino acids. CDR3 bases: TGTGCCTGTGACCCTCTGGGGGACACCACCGCTAAACTCATCTTT. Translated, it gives CACDPLGDTTAKLIF.

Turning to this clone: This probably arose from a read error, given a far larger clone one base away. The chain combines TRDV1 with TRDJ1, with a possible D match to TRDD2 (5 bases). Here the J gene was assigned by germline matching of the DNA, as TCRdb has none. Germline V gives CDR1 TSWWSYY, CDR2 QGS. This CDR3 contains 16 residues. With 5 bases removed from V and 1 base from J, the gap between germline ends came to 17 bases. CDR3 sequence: CALGIPYPYPTDKLIF. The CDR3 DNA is TGTGCTCTTGGGATCCCCTACCCATACCCCACCGATAAACTCATCTTT.

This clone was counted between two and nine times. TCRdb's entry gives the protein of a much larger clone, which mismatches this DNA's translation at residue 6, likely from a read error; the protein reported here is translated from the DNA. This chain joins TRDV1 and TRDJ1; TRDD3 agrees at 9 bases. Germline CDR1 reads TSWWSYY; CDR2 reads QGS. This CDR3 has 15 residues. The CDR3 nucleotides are TGTGCTCTTGGGGAGTTACTGGGGGACACTGATAAACTCATCTTT. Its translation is CALGELLGDTDKLIF.

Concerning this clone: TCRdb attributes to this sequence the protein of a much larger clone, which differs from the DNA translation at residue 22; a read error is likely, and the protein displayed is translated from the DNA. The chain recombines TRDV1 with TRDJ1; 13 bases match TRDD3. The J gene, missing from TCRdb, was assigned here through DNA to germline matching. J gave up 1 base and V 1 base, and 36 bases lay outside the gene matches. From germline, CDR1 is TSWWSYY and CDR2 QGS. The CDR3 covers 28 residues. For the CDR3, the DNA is TGTGCTCTTGGGGAACCCAACCTACTACTGGGGGATACGCCGAAGGGGATACCCACGCCGCGTTGCACCGATAAACTCATCTTT. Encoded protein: CALGEPNLLLGDTPKGIPTPRCTDKLIF.

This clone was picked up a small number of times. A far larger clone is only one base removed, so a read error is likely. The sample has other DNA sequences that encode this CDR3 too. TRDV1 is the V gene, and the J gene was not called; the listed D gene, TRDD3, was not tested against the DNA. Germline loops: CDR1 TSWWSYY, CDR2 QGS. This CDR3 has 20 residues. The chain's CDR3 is CALGDYPGTRTGGNTDKLIF. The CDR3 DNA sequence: TGTGCTCTTGGGGATTACCCTGGTACCCGTACTGGGGGAAACACCGATAAACTCATCTTC.

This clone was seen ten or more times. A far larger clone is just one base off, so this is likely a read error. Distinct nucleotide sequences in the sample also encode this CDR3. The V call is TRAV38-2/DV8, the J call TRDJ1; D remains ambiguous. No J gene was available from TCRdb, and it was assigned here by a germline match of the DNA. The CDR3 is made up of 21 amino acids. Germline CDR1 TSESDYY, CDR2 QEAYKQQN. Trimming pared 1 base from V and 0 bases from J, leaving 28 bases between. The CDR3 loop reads CAYRSSALCLCTSSYTDKLIF. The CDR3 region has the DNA TGTGCTTATAGGAGCTCCGCTTTGTGCCTCTGTACATCCAGCTACACCGATAAACTCATCTTT.

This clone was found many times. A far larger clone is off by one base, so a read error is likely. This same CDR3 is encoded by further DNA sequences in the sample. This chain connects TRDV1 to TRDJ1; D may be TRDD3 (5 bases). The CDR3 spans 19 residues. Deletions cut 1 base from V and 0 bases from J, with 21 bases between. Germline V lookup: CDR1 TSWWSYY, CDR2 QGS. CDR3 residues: CALGEPHINAGGHTDKLIF. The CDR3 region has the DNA TGTGCTCTTGGGGAACCCCACATTAATGCGGGGGGGCACACCGATAAACTCATCTTT.

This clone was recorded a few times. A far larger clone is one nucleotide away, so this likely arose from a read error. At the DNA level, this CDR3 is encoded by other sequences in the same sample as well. The CDR3 loop is CACDTLLGDTRSSWDTRQMFF. DNA for the CDR3: TGTGCCTGTGACACTTTACTGGGGGATACACGATCCTCCTGGGACACCAGACAGATGTTTTTC. The rearrangement links TRDV2 to TRDJ3, with 12 bases that match TRDD3. TCRdb is silent on the J gene; assignment here came from matching the DNA to germline. CDR1 is GEAIGNYY, CDR2 EKD, per germline. CDR3 size: 21 residues.

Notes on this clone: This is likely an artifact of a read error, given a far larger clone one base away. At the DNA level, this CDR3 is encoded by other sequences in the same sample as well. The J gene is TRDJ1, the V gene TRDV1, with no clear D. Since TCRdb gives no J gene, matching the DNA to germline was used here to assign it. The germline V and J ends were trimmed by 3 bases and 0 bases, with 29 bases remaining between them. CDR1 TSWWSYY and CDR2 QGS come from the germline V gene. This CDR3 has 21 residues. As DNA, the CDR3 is TGTGCTCTTGGGGATGGGCGTACGCCCCGAGGGCCGTGGGAGTACACCGATAAACTCATCTTT. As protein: CALGDGRTPRGPWEYTDKLIF.

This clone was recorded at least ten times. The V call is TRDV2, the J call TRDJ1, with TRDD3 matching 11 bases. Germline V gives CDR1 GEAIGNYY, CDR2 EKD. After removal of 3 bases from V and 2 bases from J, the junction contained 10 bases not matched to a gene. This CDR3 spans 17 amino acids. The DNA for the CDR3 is TGTGCCTGTGACCTACTGGGGGATATTCCTCAGACCGATAAACTCATCTTT. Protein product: CACDLLGDIPQTDKLIF.

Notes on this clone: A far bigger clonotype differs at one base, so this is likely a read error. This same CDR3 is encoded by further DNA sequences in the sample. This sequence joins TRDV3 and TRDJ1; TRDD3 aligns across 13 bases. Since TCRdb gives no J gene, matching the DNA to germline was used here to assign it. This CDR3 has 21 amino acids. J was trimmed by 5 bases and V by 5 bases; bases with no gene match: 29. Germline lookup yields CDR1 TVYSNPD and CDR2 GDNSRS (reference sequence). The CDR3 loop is CATYLPSLYWGIRGFFDKLIF. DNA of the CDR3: TGTGCCACCTACCTTCCTTCTCTCTACTGGGGGATACGTGGTTTTTTTGATAAACTCATCTTT.

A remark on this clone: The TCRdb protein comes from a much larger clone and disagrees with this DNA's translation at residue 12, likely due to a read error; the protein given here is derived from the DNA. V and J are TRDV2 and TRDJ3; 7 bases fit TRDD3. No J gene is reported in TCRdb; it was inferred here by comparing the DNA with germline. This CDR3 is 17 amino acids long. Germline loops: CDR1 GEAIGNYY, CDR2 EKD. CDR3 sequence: CACDGYWGAWDIRQMFF. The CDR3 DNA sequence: TGTGCCTGTGACGGGTACTGGGGAGCCTGGGACATCCGACAGATGTTTTTC.